The T cell receptor (beta chain) described here comes from a study of memory B cells and T cells in multiple sclerosis. Notes on the study in general: Compartments had unequal clone-set sizes, affecting shared clonotype counts.

Separate sequencing covered autoproliferating (CFSE-dim) and non-proliferating (CFSE-high) T cells from stimulus-free culture. Pooled replicate wells came from 5x10^7 CFSE-labeled PBMCs cultured approximately seven days without stimulus. The PBMCs received around 0.55 uM CFSE and serum-free culture with no added stimuli. This clone was seen just once. The target antigen is unknown. TCRdb's table, derived via immunoSEQ multiplex PCR, lists solely in-frame clones and lacks some. The top ten hold roughly 2.5% of the sample, which has roughly 30,000 clones, about 82% seen once. The TCR sequence derives from a human donor with multiple sclerosis. Sequencing input: PBMCs from blood kept in culture.

CDR3 protein: CASSIGALTGELFF. The CDR3 DNA reads as TGTGCCAGTAGTATTGGGGCTCTCACCGGGGAGCTGTTTTTT. The V gene is TRBV19, the J gene TRBJ2-2, with D possibly matching TRBD1 (5 bases). Germline-derived CDR1 and CDR2 are LNHDA and SQIVND (reference sequence). This CDR3 is built from 14 residues. The V gene lost 3 bases and the J gene lost 4 bases, with 9 bases spanning the gap.